A selection of T cell receptor beta chains follows, all from one sample in a study of T cell changes during pregnancy in multiple sclerosis. The assay was immunoSEQ multiplex PCR, and TCRdb's table has in-frame clones only and misses some. The table records over 60,000 clones, 91% of them present only once. Sequencing used CD4+ T cells from peripheral blood mononuclear cells, obtained in the third trimester of pregnancy. The receptors derive from a female donor in good health, enrolled as a control in a pregnancy study. Each CDR3 is given with its conserved first and last residue.

v_gene	j_gene	CDR3aa
TRBV30	TRBJ2-7	CAWRRQGRNEQYF
TRBV7-3	TRBJ2-4	CASSFLTRTKNIQYF
TRBV30	TRBJ2-3	CAWTAGGVSTDTQYF
TRBV14	TRBJ1-2	CASSQDWTGGGYTF
TRBV30	TRBJ1-2	CAWSVLLRIGYTF
TRBV30	TRBJ2-7	CAWSPGGTGSYEQYF
TRBV19	TRBJ1-6	CASNSLLRNSPLHF
TRBV18	TRBJ1-3	CASSLRQESSGNTIYF
TRBV2	TRBJ1-5	CASSEIRTGGQPQHF
TRBV5-6	TRBJ1-3	CASSLGFRTGDTGNTIYF
TRBV5-1	TRBJ2-4	CASSLSTTGTGNIQYF
TRBV6-5	TRBJ2-3	CASSYATSMSDTQYF
TRBV4-2	TRBJ2-7	CASSPSQDSLSYEQYF
TRBV7-8	TRBJ1-2	CASSVQGPPIYGYTF
TRBV6-4	TRBJ2-7	CASSALAGPYEQYF
TRBV30	TRBJ2-3	CAWTRTSGGSDTQYF
TRBV27	TRBJ2-5	CASSPDRTGTQYF
TRBV4-2	TRBJ1-1	CASTFDRATEAFF
TRBV5-1	TRBJ2-3	CASSLGSGDTQYF
TRBV30	TRBJ2-2	CAAARPGQSAGELFF
TRBV6-5	TRBJ1-2	CASRPTAYYGYTF
TRBV9	TRBJ2-5	CASSRASGETQYF
TRBV29-1	TRBJ1-4	CSVSGVATNEKLFF
TRBV7-6	TRBJ1-3	CASSPGPLSGNTIYF
TRBV2	TRBJ1-1	CASRQVTEAFF
TRBV19	TRBJ2-2	CASRDRTEHTGELFF
TRBV6-9	TRBJ2-3	CASLLAGGQTQYF
TRBV10-3	TRBJ1-4	CAISESQEKLFF
TRBV25-1	TRBJ2-5	CASSDLTVTQETQYF
TRBV5-1	TRBJ2-1	CASRSTGTEYNEQFF
TRBV18	TRBJ2-7	CASSITTGGTAYEQYF